Sequencing of this TCR beta chain was carried out in a study of blood T cells in healthy people across ages. Overall study results and limits: Donors of long life had a larger count of naive CD4+ cells and greater diversity than aged donors. One million T cells yielded diversity estimates that were considered underestimates.

The second PCR ran roughly 6 to 11 cycles with a sample-barcoded 5' primer and J-beta primers. Via MiXCR, TCRdb re-called the 5' RACE reads, giving one row per CDR3 protein. The table records around 650,000 distinct CDR3 sequences, approximately 40% of them present only once. Peripheral blood samples of around 9.8 milliliters were drawn from each donor. A note on this clonotype: Its antigen is currently unknown.

Trimming left V 6 bases short and J 9 bases short, with 24 bases between. Germline CDR1 and CDR2: DFQATT and SNEGSKA (reference sequence). This CDR3 contains 15 residues. Sequencing was performed on blood. J is TRBJ2-1 and V is TRBV20-1; TRBD2 might be the D (6 bases). This sequence originates from an older man in good health. In DNA form, the CDR3 reads TGCAGTGCCCCCCCCATGACTAGGAGGGCGGGTGAGCAGTTCTTC. It encodes CSAPPMTRRAGEQFF.